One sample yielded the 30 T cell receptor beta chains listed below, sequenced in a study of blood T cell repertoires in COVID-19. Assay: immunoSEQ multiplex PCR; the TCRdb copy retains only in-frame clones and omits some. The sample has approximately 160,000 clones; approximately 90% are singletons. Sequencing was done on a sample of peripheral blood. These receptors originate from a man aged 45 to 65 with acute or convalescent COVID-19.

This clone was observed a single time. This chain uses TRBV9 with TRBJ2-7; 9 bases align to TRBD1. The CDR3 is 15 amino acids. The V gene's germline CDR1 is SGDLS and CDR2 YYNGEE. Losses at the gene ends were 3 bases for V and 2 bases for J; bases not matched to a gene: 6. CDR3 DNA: TGTGCCAGCAGCGCCCCCGGGACAGGGACCTACGAGCAGTACGTC. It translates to CASSAPGTGTYEQYV.

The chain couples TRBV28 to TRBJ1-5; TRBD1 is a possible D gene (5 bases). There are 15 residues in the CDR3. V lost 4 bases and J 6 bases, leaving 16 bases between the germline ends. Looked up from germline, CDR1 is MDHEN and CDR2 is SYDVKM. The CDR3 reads CASSSSSGYRQPQHF. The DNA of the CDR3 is TGTGCCAGCAGTTCCAGCTCAGGGTATCGTCAGCCCCAGCATTTT.

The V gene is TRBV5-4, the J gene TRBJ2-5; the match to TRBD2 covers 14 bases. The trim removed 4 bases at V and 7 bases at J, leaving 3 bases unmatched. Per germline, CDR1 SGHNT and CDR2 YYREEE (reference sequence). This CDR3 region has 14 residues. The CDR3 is CASSTGLAGVTQYF. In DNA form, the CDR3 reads TGTGCCAGCAGCACGGGACTAGCGGGGGTGACCCAGTACTTC.

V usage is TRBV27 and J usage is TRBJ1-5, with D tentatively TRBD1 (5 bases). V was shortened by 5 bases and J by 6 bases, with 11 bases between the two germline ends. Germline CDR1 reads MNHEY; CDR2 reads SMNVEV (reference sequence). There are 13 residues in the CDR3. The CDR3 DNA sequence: TGTGCCAGCAGTGGGTGGGGCGGTCAGCCCCAGCATTTT. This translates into CASSGWGGQPQHF.

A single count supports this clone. CDR3 region: CASTQGFNEQFF. CDR3 nucleotide sequence: TGTGCCAGCACCCAGGGGTTCAATGAGCAGTTCTTC. The chain is built from TRBV7-9 and TRBJ2-1; D may be TRBD1 (6 bases). Trimming stripped 7 bases from V and 6 bases from J, with 10 bases between. This CDR3 region has 12 residues. Looked up from germline, CDR1 is SEHNR and CDR2 is FQNEAQ (reference sequence).

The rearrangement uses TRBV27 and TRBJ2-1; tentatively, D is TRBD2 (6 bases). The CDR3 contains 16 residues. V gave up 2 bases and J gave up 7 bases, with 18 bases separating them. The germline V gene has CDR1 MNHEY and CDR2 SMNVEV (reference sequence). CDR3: CASSLGGGPLGNEQFF. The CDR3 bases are TGTGCCAGCAGTTTAGGGGGAGGACCCCTCGGGAATGAGCAGTTCTTC.

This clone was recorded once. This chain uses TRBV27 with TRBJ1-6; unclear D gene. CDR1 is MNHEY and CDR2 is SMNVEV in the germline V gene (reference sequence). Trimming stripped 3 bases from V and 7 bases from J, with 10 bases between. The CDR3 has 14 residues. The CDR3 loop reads CASSFGQVNSPLHF. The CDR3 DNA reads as TGTGCCAGCAGTTTCGGCCAGGTCAATTCACCCCTCCACTTT.

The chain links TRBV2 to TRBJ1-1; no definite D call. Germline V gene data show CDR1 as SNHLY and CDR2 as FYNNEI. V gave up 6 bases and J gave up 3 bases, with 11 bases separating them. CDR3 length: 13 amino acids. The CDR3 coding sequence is TGTGCCAGCAGGGGCATGGAGGACACTGAAGCTTTCTTT. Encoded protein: CASRGMEDTEAFF.

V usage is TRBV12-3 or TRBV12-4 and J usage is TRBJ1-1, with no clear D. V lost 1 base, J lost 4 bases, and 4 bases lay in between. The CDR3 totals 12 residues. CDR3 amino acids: CASSLDITEAFF. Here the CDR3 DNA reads TGTGCCAGCAGTTTAGACATCACTGAAGCTTTCTTT.

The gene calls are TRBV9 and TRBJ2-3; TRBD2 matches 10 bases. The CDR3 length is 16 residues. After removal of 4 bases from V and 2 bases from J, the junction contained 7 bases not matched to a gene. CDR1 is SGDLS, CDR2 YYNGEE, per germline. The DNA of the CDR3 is TGTGCCAGCAGCTCGGCTAGCGGGGGCTTCACAGATACGCAGTATTTT. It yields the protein CASSSASGGFTDTQYF.

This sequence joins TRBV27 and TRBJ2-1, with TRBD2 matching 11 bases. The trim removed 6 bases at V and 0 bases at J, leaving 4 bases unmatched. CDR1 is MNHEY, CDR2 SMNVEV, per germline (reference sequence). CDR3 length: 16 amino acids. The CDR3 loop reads CASSYSGRASYNEQFF. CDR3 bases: TGTGCCAGCAGCTATAGCGGGAGGGCCTCCTACAATGAGCAGTTCTTC.

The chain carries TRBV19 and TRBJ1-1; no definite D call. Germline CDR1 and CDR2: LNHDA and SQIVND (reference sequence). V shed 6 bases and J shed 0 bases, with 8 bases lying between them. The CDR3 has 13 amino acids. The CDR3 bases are TGTGCCAGTAGCCTACGCCTGAACACTGAAGCTTTCTTT. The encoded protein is CASSLRLNTEAFF.

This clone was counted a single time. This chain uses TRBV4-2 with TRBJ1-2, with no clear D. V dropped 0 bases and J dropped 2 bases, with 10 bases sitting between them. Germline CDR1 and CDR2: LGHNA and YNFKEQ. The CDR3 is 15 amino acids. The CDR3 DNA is TGTGCCAGCAGCCAAGAGGCTGAGGGAAACTATGGCTACACCTTC. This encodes CASSQEAEGNYGYTF.

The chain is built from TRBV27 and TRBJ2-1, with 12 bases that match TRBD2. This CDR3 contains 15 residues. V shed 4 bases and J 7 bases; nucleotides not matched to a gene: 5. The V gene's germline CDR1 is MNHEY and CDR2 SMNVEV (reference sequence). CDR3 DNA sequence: TGTGCCAGCAGTTCACTAGCGGGAGGCTTTAATGAGCAGTTCTTC. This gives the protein CASSSLAGGFNEQFF.

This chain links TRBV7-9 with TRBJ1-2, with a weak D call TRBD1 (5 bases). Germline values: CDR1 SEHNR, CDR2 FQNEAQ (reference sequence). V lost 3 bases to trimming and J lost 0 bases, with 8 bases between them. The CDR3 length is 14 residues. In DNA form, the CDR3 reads TGTGCCAGCAGCTTCGACAGCTCTAACTATGGCTACACCTTC. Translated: CASSFDSSNYGYTF.

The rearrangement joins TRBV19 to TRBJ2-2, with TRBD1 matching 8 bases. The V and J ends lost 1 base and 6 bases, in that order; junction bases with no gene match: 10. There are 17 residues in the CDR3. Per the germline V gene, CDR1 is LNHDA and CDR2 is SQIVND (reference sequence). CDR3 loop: CASSIGDRGGRAGELFF. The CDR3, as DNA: TGTGCCAGTAGTATAGGCGACAGGGGAGGACGGGCCGGGGAGCTGTTTTTT.

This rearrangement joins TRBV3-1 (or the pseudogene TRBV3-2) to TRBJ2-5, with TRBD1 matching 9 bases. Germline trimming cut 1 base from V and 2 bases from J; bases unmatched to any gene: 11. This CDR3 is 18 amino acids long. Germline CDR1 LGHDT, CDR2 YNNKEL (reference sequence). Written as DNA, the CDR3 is TGTGCCAGCAGCCAAGCAAGAAGGACAGGGGATCTACAAGAGACCCAGTACTTC. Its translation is CASSQARRTGDLQETQYF.

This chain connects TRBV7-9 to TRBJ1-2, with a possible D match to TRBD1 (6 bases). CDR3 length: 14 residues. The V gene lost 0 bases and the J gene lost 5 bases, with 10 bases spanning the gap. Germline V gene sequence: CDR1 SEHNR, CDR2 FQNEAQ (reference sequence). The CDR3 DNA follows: TGTGCCAGCAGCTTAGCGGGACAACTTTATGGCTACACCTTC. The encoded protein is CASSLAGQLYGYTF. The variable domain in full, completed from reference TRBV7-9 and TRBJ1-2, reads DTGVSQNPRHKITKRGQNVTFRCDPISEHNRLYWYRQTLGQGPEFLTYFQNEAQLEKSRLLSDRFSAERPKGSFSTLEIQRTEQGDSAMYLCASSLAGQLYGYTFGSGTRLTVV.

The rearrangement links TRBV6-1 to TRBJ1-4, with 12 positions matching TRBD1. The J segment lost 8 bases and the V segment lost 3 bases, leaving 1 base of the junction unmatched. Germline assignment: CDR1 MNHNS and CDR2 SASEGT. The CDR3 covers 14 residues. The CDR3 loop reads CASSEGQGAEKLFF. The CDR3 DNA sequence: TGTGCCAGCAGTGAGGGACAGGGGGCAGAAAAACTGTTTTTT.

In DNA, the CDR3 is TGTGCCAGCAGAGGGACAGGGAGGCTAGGTGAGCAGTACGTC. It codes for CASRGTGRLGEQYV. The chain recombines TRBV28 with TRBJ2-7, with 9 positions matching TRBD1. Germline V gene data show CDR1 as MDHEN and CDR2 as SYDVKM. CDR3 size: 14 residues. With 6 bases clipped from V and 7 bases from J, the junction kept 10 bases outside the gene matches.

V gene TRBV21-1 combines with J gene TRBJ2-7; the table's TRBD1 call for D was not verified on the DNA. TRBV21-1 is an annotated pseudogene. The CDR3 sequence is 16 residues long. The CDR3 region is CASSKRRDRASYEQYF. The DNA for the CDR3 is TGTGCCAGCAGCAAGAGACGGGACAGAGCTTCCTACGAGCAGTACTTC.

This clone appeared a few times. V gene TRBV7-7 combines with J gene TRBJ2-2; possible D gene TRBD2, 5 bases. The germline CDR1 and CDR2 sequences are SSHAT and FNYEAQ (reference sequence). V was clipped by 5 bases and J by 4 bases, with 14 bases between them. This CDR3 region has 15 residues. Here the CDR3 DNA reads TGTGCCAGCAGCAACCACGGGGTGGGCACCGGGGAGCTGTTTTTT. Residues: CASSNHGVGTGELFF.

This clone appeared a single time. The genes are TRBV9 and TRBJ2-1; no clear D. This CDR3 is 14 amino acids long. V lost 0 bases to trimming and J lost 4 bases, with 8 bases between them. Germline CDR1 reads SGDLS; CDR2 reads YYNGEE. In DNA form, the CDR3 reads TGTGCCAGCAGCGTAGATAACAATTACAATGAGCAGTTCTTC. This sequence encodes CASSVDNNYNEQFF.

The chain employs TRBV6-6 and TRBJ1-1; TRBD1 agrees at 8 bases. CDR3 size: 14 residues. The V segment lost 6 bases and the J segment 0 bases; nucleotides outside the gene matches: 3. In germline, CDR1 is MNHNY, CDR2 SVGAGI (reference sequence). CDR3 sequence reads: CASSNRGMNTEAFF. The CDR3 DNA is TGTGCCAGCAGCAACAGGGGGATGAACACTGAAGCTTTCTTT.

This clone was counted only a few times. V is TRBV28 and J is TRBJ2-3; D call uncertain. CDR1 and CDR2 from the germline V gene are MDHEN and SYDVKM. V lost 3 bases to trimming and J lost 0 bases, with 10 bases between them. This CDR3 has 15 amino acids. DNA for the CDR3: TGTGCCAGCAGTTTTATAAGCTTTAGCACAGATACGCAGTATTTT. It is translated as CASSFISFSTDTQYF.

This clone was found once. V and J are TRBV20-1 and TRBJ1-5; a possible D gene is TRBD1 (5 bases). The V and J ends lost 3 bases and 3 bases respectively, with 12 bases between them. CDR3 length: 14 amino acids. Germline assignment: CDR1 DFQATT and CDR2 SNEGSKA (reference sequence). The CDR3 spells CSASKGQINQPQHF. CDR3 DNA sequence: TGCAGTGCTAGTAAGGGGCAGATCAATCAGCCCCAGCATTTT.

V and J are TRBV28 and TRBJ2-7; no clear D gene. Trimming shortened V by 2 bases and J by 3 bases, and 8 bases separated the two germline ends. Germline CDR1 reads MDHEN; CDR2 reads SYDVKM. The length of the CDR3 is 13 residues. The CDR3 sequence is CASSLAAGYEQYF. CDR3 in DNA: TGTGCCAGCAGTTTAGCTGCAGGCTACGAGCAGTACTTC.

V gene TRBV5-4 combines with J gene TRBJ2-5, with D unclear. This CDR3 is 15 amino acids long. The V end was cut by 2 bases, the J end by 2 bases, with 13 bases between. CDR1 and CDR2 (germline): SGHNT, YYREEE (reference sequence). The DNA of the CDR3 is TGTGCCAGCAGCTTATCAGTGGGCCGACAAGAGACCCAGTACTTC. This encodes CASSLSVGRQETQYF.

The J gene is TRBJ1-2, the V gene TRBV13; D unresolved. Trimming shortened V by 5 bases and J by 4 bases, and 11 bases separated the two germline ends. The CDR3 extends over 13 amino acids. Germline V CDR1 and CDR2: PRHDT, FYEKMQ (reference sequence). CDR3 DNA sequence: TGTGCCAGCAGCGCAAGACCAGGCTATGGCTACACCTTC. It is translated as CASSARPGYGYTF. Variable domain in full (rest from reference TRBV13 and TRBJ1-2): AAGVIQSPRHLIKEKRETATLKCYPIPRHDTVYWYQQGPGQDPQFLISFYEKMQSDKGSIPDRFSAQQFSDYHSELNMSSLELGDSALYFCASSARPGYGYTFGSGTRLTVV.

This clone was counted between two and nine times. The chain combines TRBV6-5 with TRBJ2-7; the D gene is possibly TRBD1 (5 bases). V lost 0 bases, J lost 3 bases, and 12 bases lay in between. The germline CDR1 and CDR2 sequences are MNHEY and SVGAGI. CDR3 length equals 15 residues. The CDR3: CASSYSGQGHYEQYF. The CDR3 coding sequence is TGTGCCAGCAGTTACTCGGGTCAGGGTCACTACGAGCAGTACTTC.